A single T cell receptor beta chain is shown here with its context. The data stem from a study of tumor T cells in aggressive B-cell lymphoma. Sequencing used immunoSEQ multiplex PCR; TCRdb keeps in-frame clones, though not all of them. This table has about 2,900 clones, more than 75% appearing once. This sequence was found in an adult with diffuse large B cell lymphoma. Sample: tumor tissue.

CDR3 protein: CASSLPGNTGELFF. DNA of the CDR3: TGTGCCAGCAGCTTGCCCGGTAACACCGGGGAGCTGTTTTTT. The V and J genes are TRBV5-6 and TRBJ2-2; D is unclear. Trimming removed 1 base from V and 2 bases from J, with 6 bases in between. Germline V lookup: CDR1 SGHDT, CDR2 YYEEEE. This CDR3 comprises 14 residues.